The 2 T cell receptor beta chains below were found in one sample sequenced in a study of T cell responses to AZD1222 COVID-19 vaccine. Assay used: immunoSEQ multiplex PCR; TCRdb lists only in-frame clones, some missing. The table has about 110,000 clones, approximately 87% seen once. The sequencing used peripheral blood, collected 28 days after the second AZD1222 dose. The receptors originated from an adult who received the AZD1222 COVID-19 vaccine.

The rearrangement joins TRBV5-1 to TRBJ1-1; the D gene is possibly TRBD1 (5 bases). The CDR3 contains 14 residues. The germline V and J ends were trimmed by 0 bases and 4 bases, with 10 bases remaining between them. From germline, CDR1 is SGHRS and CDR2 YFSETQ. The CDR3 DNA reads TGCGCCAGCAGCTTGGACGACAGTGTCACTGAAGCTTTCTTT. Its protein is CASSLDDSVTEAFF.

This chain links TRBV27 with TRBJ2-3, with TRBD2 identical over 15 bases. The germline V gene encodes CDR1 MNHEY and CDR2 SMNVEV (reference sequence). This CDR3 contains 18 residues. The J segment lost 2 bases and the V segment lost 5 bases, leaving 8 bases of the junction unmatched. This CDR3 reads CASSLHRTSGRDTDTQYF. The DNA of the CDR3 is TGTGCCAGCAGTCTTCATCGGACTAGCGGGAGGGACACAGATACGCAGTATTTT.